There are a few counts of the clone carrying this T cell receptor (beta chain). Its antigen is currently unknown. The sample belongs to a study of T cells in tumors after PD-1 blockade. In the study overall: Treatment was either pembrolizumab 200 mg every 3 weeks or cemiplimab 350 mg every 2 weeks.

Some clones are missing from TCRdb's copy, which holds only in-frame ones; the method was immunoSEQ multiplex PCR. The sample has some 20,000 clones; roughly 80% are singletons. General observations from the study: Roughly 42% of tumor TCR clonotypes were also found in blood.

This CDR3 spans 13 amino acids. V lost 6 bases and J lost 0, with 10 bases in between. Germline lookup yields CDR1 SGHNT and CDR2 YYREEE (reference sequence). The sequence was collected from a human donor with advanced basal cell or squamous cell carcinoma (not recorded which). The chain links TRBV5-4 to TRBJ2-7, with D hard to call. Sequenced here: PBMCs, sampled after anti-PD-1 therapy. CDR3 protein: CASNHKGSYEQYF. The CDR3 region has the DNA TGTGCCAGCAACCATAAGGGCTCCTACGAGCAGTACTTC.